The clone carrying this T cell receptor beta chain has only a few counts. Its specificity is not known. The V gene lost 1 base and the J gene lost 8 bases, with 10 bases spanning the gap. The CDR3 covers 13 residues. Germline loops: CDR1 SGHNT, CDR2 YENEEA. Unique molecular identifiers featured in how the TCRbeta library was prepared. TCRdb reprocessed the PCR reads via MiXCR and lists one record per CDR3 protein. In the table there are tens of thousands of distinct CDR3 sequences, under 6% of which are singletons. The data are from a study of T-cell reconstitution after alpha-beta-depleted transplantation in children. Findings of the study overall: One year post-transplant, T-cell counts and diversity were largely derived from T cells produced anew.

Sequencing was performed on PBMCs, mostly from graft donor cells, taken 60 days after TCRalphabeta/CD19-depleted stem cell transplant. The J gene is TRBJ2-3, the V gene TRBV11-3; D is perhaps TRBD1 or TRBD2 (6 bases each). The source is a female patient between 2 and 15 years old who had a stem cell transplant for aplastic anemia, so the T cells may come from the graft donor. The CDR3, as DNA: TGTGCCAGCAGCTTAGGGGGGGCCGGTACGCAGTATTTT. It codes for CASSLGGAGTQYF.